Shown below are 26 T cell receptor beta chains from a single sample sequenced in a study of regulatory T cells in long-lasting Graves disease. Stated time point: newly diagnosed GD, antithyroid drugs for less than 3 months. Generation of the TCR library employed RNA extracted from PBMCs. The TCR beta library used iRepertoire HTBI primers with Arm-PCR amplification of CDR3. TCRdb independently ran MiXCR on the multiplex PCR reads; one entry per CDR3 protein. The repertoire consists of about 400,000 distinct CDR3 sequences, with 15% to 20% occurring once and the leading ten covering 20% to 25%. In addition, the sample was reused for a study of T cells in Graves' hyperthyroidism and ophthalmopathy.

This specimen consisted of peripheral blood mononuclear cells (PBMCs), obtained at new diagnosis, from a patient treated with antithyroid drugs. These receptors originate from a woman younger than 30 with Graves disease.

The J gene is TRBJ1-4, the V gene TRBV4-2; possibly TRBD1 for D (5 bases). This CDR3 has 15 amino acids. V was cut by 7 bases and J by 8 bases, with 20 bases left in between. Germline CDR1 LGHNA, CDR2 YNFKEQ. The CDR3 loop reads CASTQEGAVVEKLFF. In nucleotides, the CDR3 is TGTGCCAGCACCCAGGAAGGGGCCGTTGTCGAAAAACTGTTTTTT.

In its sample, this clonotype was seen a few times. The rearrangement joins TRBV6-2 or TRBV6-3 to TRBJ2-7; D might be TRBD2 (7 bases). From germline, CDR1 is MNHEY and CDR2 SVGEGT. The CDR3 is made up of 15 amino acids. V was clipped by 7 bases and J by 2 bases, with 18 bases between them. The CDR3 DNA reads TGTGCCAGCACCCCCGTGGCGGGGGCCACCTACGAGCAGTACTTC. This sequence encodes CASTPVAGATYEQYF.

The chain recombines TRBV4-1 with TRBJ1-6; D gene uncertain. This CDR3 has 15 residues. Germline V lookup: CDR1 MGHRA, CDR2 YSYEKL. Trimming took 4 bases from V and 7 from J, leaving 14 bases between them. As DNA, the CDR3 is TGCGCCAGCAGCCCTTATGAGAGCCTCAATTCACCCCTCCACTTT. Amino acids: CASSPYESLNSPLHF.

This clonotype was seen at least ten times. The rearrangement links TRBV7-2 to TRBJ1-4; no clear D. Germline loops: CDR1 SGHTA, CDR2 FQGNSA. V was trimmed by 3 bases and J by 7 bases, leaving 3 bases between them. This CDR3 contains 11 residues. CDR3 nucleotides: TGTGCCAGCAGCTTGTTTGAAAAACTGTTTTTT. It codes for CASSLFEKLFF.

The chain joins TRBV19 to TRBJ2-5, with D perhaps matching TRBD1 (6 bases). Germline V gene lookup returns CDR1 LNHDA and CDR2 SQIVND (reference sequence). The V end lost 8 bases, the J end lost 4 bases, and 14 bases lay between the germline ends. The CDR3 spans 13 residues. The CDR3 nucleotides read TGTGCCAGTGGACAGATGAGGGGAGAGACCCAGTACTTC. This codes for CASGQMRGETQYF.

This clonotype was seen a few times. An end of the junction differs from the germline gene, which may be a read error. The chain carries TRBV5-1 and TRBJ2-1; the match to TRBD2 covers 12 bases. The CDR3 covers 18 residues. CDR1 SGHRS and CDR2 YFSETQ come from the germline V gene. The CDR3, as DNA: TGTGCCAGCAGCGTTTACCCTCTAGCGGGGGGGGACTACAATGAGCAGTTCTTC. It translates to CASSVYPLAGGDYNEQFF.

The gene calls are TRBV4-2 and TRBJ1-1; D call uncertain. This CDR3 region has 16 residues. Per germline, CDR1 LGHNA and CDR2 YNFKEQ. Trimming cost V 5 bases and J 1 base, with 17 bases left between them. The CDR3 protein is CASSLVLALTNTEAFF. The CDR3 DNA follows: TGTGCCAGCAGCTTGGTGCTGGCTCTAACGAACACTGAAGCTTTCTTT.

This clonotype was seen more than once but under ten times. The rearrangement joins TRBV15 to TRBJ2-1; 8 nucleotides align to TRBD2. After removal of 3 bases from V and 6 bases from J, the junction contained 7 bases not matched to a gene. The CDR3 loop spans 15 amino acids. Germline loops: CDR1 LNHNV, CDR2 YYDKDF (reference sequence). CDR3 sequence (DNA): TGTGCCACCAGCAGGTTCAGCGGGAGTTTCAATGAGCAGTTCTTC. Protein sequence: CATSRFSGSFNEQFF.

The chain uses TRBV9 and TRBJ1-1, with D possibly TRBD1 on 5 matching bases. Germline loops: CDR1 SGDLS, CDR2 YYNGEE. This CDR3 is 15 amino acids long. V was pared by 3 bases and J by 4 bases, with 16 bases between. The CDR3 coding sequence is TGTGCCAGCAGCGGGACCACAGGAGGAGGCACTGAAGCTTTCTTT. Its protein is CASSGTTGGGTEAFF.

This clonotype was picked up many times. This chain joins TRBV7-9 and TRBJ2-7; possibly TRBD1 for D (6 bases). The CDR3 runs 13 residues. CDR1 is SEHNR, CDR2 FQNEAQ, per germline (reference sequence). Trimming removed 7 bases at V and 7 bases at J, with 17 bases between. CDR3 in DNA: TGTGCCAGCAACCCGGGACACTTATCTGAGCAGTACTTC. Protein sequence: CASNPGHLSEQYF.

This clonotype was counted once. A much larger clone is a single base away; this may be a read error. This rearrangement joins TRBV5-4 to TRBJ2-7; 14 bases align to TRBD2. This CDR3 spans 18 amino acids. Germline values: CDR1 SGHNT, CDR2 YYREEE (reference sequence). The ends lost 0 bases at V and 9 bases at J; junction bases unmatched: 14. CDR3 amino acids: CASSLGLAGGSAGRGQYF. For the CDR3, the DNA is TGTGCCAGCAGCTTGGGACTAGCGGGAGGGAGCGCCGGGCGGGGGCAGTACTTC.

The rearrangement links TRBV19 to TRBJ2-7; TRBD1 matches 7 bases. The CDR3 length is 13 residues. J lost 3 bases, V lost 3 bases, and 2 bases had no gene match. The germline V gene has CDR1 LNHDA and CDR2 SQIVND (reference sequence). The CDR3 DNA reads TGTGCCAGTAGTATCCCAGGGGGCTACGAGCAGTACTTC. The encoded protein is CASSIPGGYEQYF.

The V and J genes are TRBV24-1 and TRBJ2-2, with D perhaps TRBD2 (6 bases). Germline CDR1 is KGHDR and CDR2 is SFDVKD. V dropped 4 bases and J dropped 2 bases, with 16 bases sitting between them. CDR3 length: 17 residues. The CDR3 coding sequence is TGTGCCACCAGTGACCTGGTGGGACTCCCAAACACCGGGGAGCTGTTTTTT. Amino acids: CATSDLVGLPNTGELFF.

About this clonotype: Mismatch with germline at one junction end may stem from a read error. V and J are TRBV30 and TRBJ1-6, with D maybe TRBD1 (5 bases). CDR3 length: 15 residues. Germline CDR1 is GTSNPN and CDR2 is SVGIG (reference sequence). The CDR3 sequence: CARSQGSSYNSPLHF. The CDR3 DNA is TGTGCCCGGAGCCAGGGTAGCTCCTATAATTCACCCCTCCACTTT.

This clonotype was observed many times. The chain carries TRBV7-2 and TRBJ1-1; no clear D. The CDR3 contains 13 residues. The germline V and J ends were trimmed by 1 base and 5 bases, with 8 bases remaining between them. CDR1 is SGHTA and CDR2 is FQGNSA in the germline V gene. The CDR3 is CASSLESDTEAFF. CDR3 nucleotide sequence: TGTGCCAGCAGCTTAGAGTCAGATACTGAAGCTTTCTTT.

This clonotype was counted ten times or more. This sequence joins TRBV9 and TRBJ2-7; 9 bases line up with TRBD1. Germline loops: CDR1 SGDLS, CDR2 YYNGEE. The V segment lost 4 bases and the J segment 5 bases; nucleotides outside the gene matches: 10. The CDR3 length is 15 residues. The CDR3 bases are TGTGCCAGCAGCAAAGGGACAGGGTCCGAACACGAGCAGTACTTC. It is translated as CASSKGTGSEHEQYF.

This clonotype was detected many times. The CDR3 coding sequence is TGTGCCAGCTCACCGGGTTTAGGTCGTCTTTCAGATACGCAGTATTTT. Protein sequence: CASSPGLGRLSDTQYF. The rearrangement links TRBV18 to TRBJ2-3; no firm D call. Germline V gives CDR1 KGHSH, CDR2 LQKENI. Trimming left V 3 bases short and J 4 bases short, with 17 bases between. The CDR3 runs 16 residues.

This chain connects TRBV27 to TRBJ2-7, with TRBD1 identical over 10 bases. Germline CDR1 and CDR2: MNHEY and SMNVEV (reference sequence). The CDR3 loop spans 14 amino acids. V was clipped by 8 bases and J by 4 bases; unmatched bases: 8. In nucleotides, the CDR3 is TGTGCCAGCCGGACCGGGACAGGGGCGTACGAGCAGTACTTC. Translation gives CASRTGTGAYEQYF.

This clonotype was detected many times. The rearrangement uses TRBV3-1 and TRBJ2-4, with 7 positions matching TRBD2. Germline-derived CDR1 and CDR2 are LGHDT and YNNKEL (reference sequence). The CDR3 loop spans 15 amino acids. The junction had 5 bases not matched to a gene; V was cut back by 2 bases and J by 4 bases. The DNA of the CDR3 is TGTGCCAGCAGCCAACCGTTCGGGGGGAAAAACATTCAGTACTTC. It specifies CASSQPFGGKNIQYF.

This clonotype was detected a few times. The V call is TRBV5-4, the J call TRBJ1-1; D not certain. V lost 2 bases and J lost 4, with 15 bases in between. Germline CDR1 and CDR2: SGHNT and YYREEE (reference sequence). This CDR3 is built from 15 residues. The CDR3 reads CASSFRVGSGTEAFF. CDR3 in DNA: TGTGCCAGCAGCTTTCGTGTGGGCAGTGGCACTGAAGCTTTCTTT. Full variable domain (rest looked up from reference TRBV5-4 and TRBJ1-1): ETGVTQSPTHLIKTRGQQVTLRCSSQSGHNTVSWYQQALGQGPQFIFQYYREEENGRGNFPPRFSGLQFPNYSSELNVNALELDDSALYLCASSFRVGSGTEAFFGQGTRLTVV.

This clonotype was seen many times. The chain has TRBV7-9 and TRBJ2-7; TRBD2 might be the D (5 bases). The germline CDR1 and CDR2 sequences are SEHNR and FQNEAQ (reference sequence). V was shortened by 5 bases and J by 7 bases, with 18 bases between the two germline ends. This CDR3 region has 14 residues. The CDR3 spells CASSGTQAPGEQYF. CDR3 sequence (DNA): TGTGCCAGCAGCGGCACGCAGGCTCCGGGGGAGCAGTACTTC.

In this sample, this clonotype turned up many times. The rearrangement uses TRBV11-2 and TRBJ2-6, with TRBD2 as a possible D gene (5 bases). The V gene's germline CDR1 is SGHAT and CDR2 FQNNGV. V was pared by 6 bases and J by 2 bases, with 8 bases between. There are 14 residues in the CDR3. The CDR3 region is CASRGSAGANVLTF. DNA of the CDR3: TGTGCCAGCAGAGGTAGCGCTGGGGCCAACGTCCTGACTTTC.

This chain uses TRBV5-1 with TRBJ2-6; D is perhaps TRBD2 (5 bases). The CDR3 is 17 residues long. V lost 1 base, J lost 3 bases, and 14 bases lay in between. The germline V gene has CDR1 SGHRS and CDR2 YFSETQ. CDR3 residues: CASSLWESLNGANVLTF. CDR3 nucleotide sequence: TGCGCCAGCAGCTTGTGGGAGTCCTTGAATGGGGCCAACGTCCTGACTTTC. Full variable domain (outside the CDR3, taken from reference TRBV5-1 and TRBJ2-6): KAGVTQTPRYLIKTRGQQVTLSCSPISGHRSVSWYQQTPGQGLQFLFEYFSETQRNKGNFPGRFSGRQFSNSRSEMNVSTLELGDSALYLCASSLWESLNGANVLTFGAGSRLTVL.

There are many counts of this clonotype. The J gene is TRBJ2-1, the V gene TRBV5-4, with D perhaps given as TRBD1 or TRBD2 (5 bases each). The CDR3 extends over 15 amino acids. Germline CDR1 SGHNT, CDR2 YYREEE (reference sequence). V was pared by 0 bases and J by 9 bases, with 16 bases between. This CDR3 is CASSLVGVRGGEQFF. The CDR3 DNA reads TGTGCCAGCAGCTTGGTGGGAGTGAGGGGCGGTGAGCAGTTCTTC. The full variable domain, rest sourced from reference TRBV5-4 and TRBJ2-1, is ETGVTQSPTHLIKTRGQQVTLRCSSQSGHNTVSWYQQALGQGPQFIFQYYREEENGRGNFPPRFSGLQFPNYSSELNVNALELDDSALYLCASSLVGVRGGEQFFGPGTRLTVL.

Concerning this clonotype itself: A read error is likely, as this CDR3 ends without the conserved phenylalanine or tryptophan. J is TRBJ2-6 and V is TRBV2; D possibly uses TRBD1 or TRBD2 (5 bases each). CDR1 is SNHLY, CDR2 FYNNEI, per germline. The CDR3 length is 15 residues. Trimming left V 4 bases short and J 3 bases short, with 10 bases between. The DNA of the CDR3 is TGTGCCAGCAGTGCAGGGACGCTTGGGGCCAACGTCCTGACTTCC. Translated, it gives CASSAGTLGANVLTS.

This clonotype was recorded many times. The V gene is TRBV7-9, the J gene TRBJ2-5, with unresolved D. Trimming took 1 base from V and 5 from J, leaving 8 bases between them. This CDR3 is built from 13 residues. Per the germline V gene, CDR1 is SEHNR and CDR2 is FQNEAQ (reference sequence). DNA of the CDR3: TGTGCCAGCAGCTTAGGAGGATCGGAGACCCAGTACTTC. Amino acids: CASSLGGSETQYF.